The 8 T cell receptor beta chains below were found in one sample sequenced in a study of shared clonotypes between healthy human individuals. Profiled with immunoSEQ multiplex PCR; TCRdb holds only in-frame clones, not every one. This table holds more than 2 million clones, roughly 94% found once. Sequencing input: naive CD4+ T cells sorted from blood. Described subset: CD45RA+ positively selected. The receptors derive from a man aged 18 to 35 in good health.

The chain is built from TRBV5-1 and TRBJ2-3; 13 positions match TRBD2. The germline V gene has CDR1 SGHRS and CDR2 YFSETQ. The CDR3 spans 16 residues. V shed 5 bases, J shed 2 bases, and the junction held 5 bases outside the gene matches. CDR3 sequence (DNA): TGCGCCAGCAGACCCGGGACTAGCGGGAACACAGATACGCAGTATTTT. Its protein product is CASRPGTSGNTDTQYF. Full variable domain (remainder filled in from reference TRBV5-1 and TRBJ2-3): KAGVTQTPRYLIKTRGQQVTLSCSPISGHRSVSWYQQTPGQGLQFLFEYFSETQRNKGNFPGRFSGRQFSNSRSEMNVSTLELGDSALYLCASRPGTSGNTDTQYFGPGTRLTVL.

The rearrangement links TRBV28 to TRBJ1-3; D gene uncertain. Germline lookup yields CDR1 MDHEN and CDR2 SYDVKM. The CDR3 covers 15 residues. Trimming stripped 6 bases from V and 7 bases from J, with 19 bases between. Written as DNA, the CDR3 is TGTGCCAGCAGGGGTAACTCGGATAGCTTCAACACCATATATTTT. This encodes CASRGNSDSFNTIYF.

For this clone: The sample has other DNA sequences that encode this CDR3 too. This chain connects TRBV5-1 to TRBJ2-5; D is perhaps TRBD1 (6 bases). Germline values: CDR1 SGHRS, CDR2 YFSETQ. The V end lost 0 bases, the J end lost 5 bases, and 11 bases lay between the germline ends. This CDR3 spans 14 amino acids. DNA of the CDR3: TGCGCCAGCAGCTTGGGGGGGCCGCAGGAGACCCAGTACTTC. Its translation: CASSLGGPQETQYF.

The genes are TRBV12-5 and TRBJ2-3; tentatively, D is TRBD1 (5 bases). V shed 0 bases and J shed 3 bases, with 10 bases lying between them. Germline CDR1 and CDR2: LGHNT and FRNRAP. The CDR3 is 15 amino acids. The CDR3 region is CASGLVMTATDTQYF. The CDR3 DNA follows: TGTGCTAGTGGTTTGGTAATGACAGCAACAGATACGCAGTATTTT.

This clone was counted once. This rearrangement joins TRBV11-2 to TRBJ2-1; D possibly corresponds to TRBD2 (5 bases). Germline V lookup: CDR1 SGHAT, CDR2 FQNNGV. The CDR3 has 13 amino acids. Deletions cut 5 bases from V and 8 bases from J, with 13 bases between. The CDR3 DNA is TGTGCCAGCAGCCCCACTAGTTTCCATGAGCAGTTCTTC. Translated, it gives CASSPTSFHEQFF.

V and J are TRBV9 and TRBJ2-1; 8 bases are a match to TRBD1. This CDR3 is built from 17 residues. The J segment lost 5 bases and the V segment lost 2 bases, leaving 12 bases of the junction unmatched. Germline V gene sequence: CDR1 SGDLS, CDR2 YYNGEE. The CDR3 DNA reads TGTGCCAGCAGCGTTCGACAGGGGAGTTCAATCGACAATGAGCAGTTCTTC. Its protein product is CASSVRQGSSIDNEQFF.

This clone has just one count. The rearrangement uses TRBV6-6 and TRBJ1-1; no clear D. Germline V lookup: CDR1 MNHNY, CDR2 SVGAGI (reference sequence). Trimming shortened V by 3 bases and J by 4 bases, and 6 bases separated the two germline ends. The CDR3 has 12 amino acids. Here the CDR3 reads CASSYLSTEAFF. CDR3 nucleotide sequence: TGTGCCAGCAGTTATCTGAGCACTGAAGCTTTCTTT.

The chain joins TRBV30 to TRBJ2-7, with TRBD1 as a possible D gene (5 bases). Trimming pared 2 bases from V and 0 bases from J, leaving 11 bases between. This CDR3 region has 14 residues. From germline, CDR1 is GTSNPN and CDR2 SVGIG (reference sequence). The CDR3 sequence: CAWSRQQASYEQYF. CDR3 coding DNA: TGTGCCTGGAGTAGGCAACAGGCCTCCTACGAGCAGTACTTC.